Sequencing of this TCR beta chain was carried out in a study of response to subunit inactivated influenza vaccine listed by TCRdb under 2018. Describing the broader study: Deep quantitative profiling of the T cell receptor repertoire was used in the study to follow responses to a trivalent subunit inactivated influenza vaccine. The study at large found these results: It was suggested by the authors that each seasonal influenza vaccination may recruit only a limited number of new T cells.

CDR1 and CDR2 are drawn from the germline V gene: SGHTA, FQGTGA. Inclusive of the bounding cysteine and phenylalanine, the CDR3 is 14 residues long. The read is trimmed to its CDR3 DNA, 42 bases read in frame from base 1. V was cut back by 7 bases and J by 0 bases, leaving a gap of 13 bases between them. Preparation of the library involved RT-PCR. Instrument used: Illumina HiSeq 2500. TCRdb applied fastp at Q25 and MiXCR to the public reads, then kept only in-frame beta chains. Each record represents a unique CDR3 protein, reported with the most common genes and DNA among its rows. This sample holds approximately 500,000 distinct CDR3 sequences; 10% to 15% were observed only once. About an eighth of the sample comes from the top ten. This clonotype was seen repeatedly, ten times or more. Its antigen remains unidentified. One base away there is no much larger clone; base qualities are not given. In light of the paper, this sample's time point label describes: 45 days after influenza vaccine administration.

Sequenced material: PBMCs from blood, taken more than 35 days after vaccination. This clonotype was sampled from a man between 45 and 60 years old who received an inactivated influenza vaccine. Donor details come from another sample of the same person, matched by shared clones. The chain employs TRBV7-3 and TRBJ2-7, and possibly TRBD2, on 5 matching bases. The DNA sequence is TGTGCCAGCAAGACCTCAAGCGGCTCCTACGAGCAGTACTTC. Protein translation: CASKTSSGSYEQYF.